A selection of T cell receptor beta chains follows, all from one sample in a study of blood T cell repertoires in COVID-19. Profiling relied on immunoSEQ multiplex PCR, and the TCRdb table lists in-frame clones only, not all of them. The profile shows around 110,000 clones, 82% of them singletons. The sample taken for sequencing was peripheral blood. The source is an older woman with acute or convalescent COVID-19. CDR3s include the opening cysteine and the closing phenylalanine or tryptophan. A D gene is named only where the DNA matches it firmly. The size entry is marked missing in some rows and otherwise reads once, few, many or a size class.

CDR3 | DNA | J | size | D | V
CASSLNGGDTDTQYF | TGCGCCAGCAGCTTGAACGGGGGGGACACAGATACGCAGTATTTT | TRBJ2-3 | . | TRBD2 | TRBV5-1
CAIRGSGGVYNEQFF | TGTGCCATCAGGGGTAGCGGGGGGGTTTACAATGAGCAGTTCTTC | TRBJ2-1 | . | TRBD2 | TRBV10-3
CASSDRTGGFSPLHF | TGTGCCAGTAGTGATCGGACAGGGGGCTTTTCACCCCTCCACTTT | TRBJ1-6 | . | TRBD1 | TRBV19
CASSWTSGGPYNEQFF | TGTGCCAGCAGCTGGACTAGCGGGGGGCCGTACAATGAGCAGTTCTTC | TRBJ2-1 | . | TRBD2 | TRBV5-4
CASSLAGAYTDTQYF | TGTGCCAGCAGCCTAGCGGGGGCCTACACAGATACGCAGTATTTT | TRBJ2-3 | . | TRBD2 | TRBV7-8
CASSLEAGVIYEQYF | TGTGCCAGCAGCTTAGAAGCGGGGGTCATTTACGAGCAGTACTTC | TRBJ2-7 | . | TRBD2 | TRBV7-2
CASMDRNTDTQYF | TGTGCCAGTATGGACAGGAACACAGATACGCAGTATTTT | TRBJ2-3 | . | TRBD1 | TRBV27
CASSWVRGGTEAFF | TGTGCCAGCAGTTGGGTAAGGGGAGGTACTGAAGCTTTCTTT | TRBJ1-1 | . | . | TRBV2
CASNPYGTGNQPQHF | TGTGCCAGCAACCCGTACGGGACAGGGAATCAGCCCCAGCATTTT | TRBJ1-5 | . | TRBD1 | TRBV6-5
CASSSLDPRDQPQHF | TGTGCCAGCAGTTCCCTAGACCCACGGGATCAGCCCCAGCATTTT | TRBJ1-5 | . | . | TRBV6-6
CASSWGGTGTNTEAFF | TGTGCCAGCAGCTGGGGTGGGACAGGAACGAACACTGAAGCTTTCTTT | TRBJ1-1 | . | TRBD1 | TRBV6-6
CAWNSGVSNSPLHF | TGTGCCTGGAACTCAGGGGTGAGTAATTCACCCCTCCACTTT | TRBJ1-6 | . | . | TRBV30
CASSYPLSTEAFF | TGTGCCAGCAGTTACCCACTATCCACTGAAGCTTTCTTT | TRBJ1-1 | . | . | TRBV6-6
CASNLRGPKETQYF | TGTGCCAGCAACTTGCGGGGGCCCAAAGAGACCCAGTACTTC | TRBJ2-5 | . | . | TRBV7-2
CASSADRGGSAFF | TGCGCCAGCAGTGCCGACAGGGGCGGATCAGCTTTCTTT | TRBJ1-1 | . | TRBD1 | TRBV10-2
CASSLASTANTEAFF | TGTGCCAGCAGCTTAGCGTCTACAGCTAACACTGAAGCTTTCTTT | TRBJ1-1 | . | . | TRBV7-8
CASTLGRARQPQHF | TGTGCCAGTACGCTGGGCAGGGCAAGGCAGCCCCAGCATTTT | TRBJ1-5 | . | . | TRBV7-8
CASSQAGANYGYTF | TGTGCCAGCAGCCAAGCAGGGGCAAACTATGGCTACACCTTC | TRBJ1-2 | . | . | TRBV3-1/TRBV3-2
CASSLWDSNEKLFF | TGTGCCAGTAGTCTCTGGGACAGTAATGAAAAACTGTTTTTT | TRBJ1-4 | . | TRBD1 | TRBV19
CASSLVVAGGLSYNEQFF | TGTGCCAGCAGCTTGGTGGTAGCGGGGGGTCTATCCTACAATGAGCAGTTCTTC | TRBJ2-1 | . | TRBD2 | TRBV5-6
CASSFLSVETQYF | TGTGCCAGCAGTTTTTTATCCGTAGAGACCCAGTACTTC | TRBJ2-5 | . | . | TRBV12-3/TRBV12-4
CASSQFRGGDEQFF | TGCGCCAGCAGCCAGTTCCGGGGGGGCGATGAGCAGTTCTTC | TRBJ2-1 | . | TRBD2 | TRBV4-1
CASSPKDRGFTDTQYF | TGTGCCAGCAGTCCCAAGGACAGGGGTTTCACAGATACGCAGTATTTT | TRBJ2-3 | few | TRBD1 | TRBV5-8
CATSDPGQGNTGELFF | TGTGCCACCAGTGATCCAGGACAGGGGAACACCGGGGAGCTGTTTTTT | TRBJ2-2 | . | TRBD1 | TRBV24-1
CASSRAGQGATNYGYTF | TGTGCCAGCAGCCGGGCGGGACAGGGGGCCACTAACTATGGCTACACCTTC | TRBJ1-2 | . | TRBD1 | TRBV5-6
CASSIAGDNYGYTF | TGTGCCAGTAGTATTGCAGGGGATAACTATGGCTACACCTTC | TRBJ1-2 | . | . | TRBV19
CASSLAPTGTSGNTIYF | TGTGCCAGCAGCTTGGCCCCTACAGGGACCTCTGGAAACACCATATATTTT | TRBJ1-3 | few | . | TRBV5-6
CASSPQGYGYTF | TGTGCCAGCAGTCCCCAGGGGTATGGCTACACCTTC | TRBJ1-2 | . | . | TRBV2
CASSSEPGTQSSGNTIYF | TGTGCCAGCAGCTCGGAACCGGGAACCCAGAGCTCTGGAAACACCATATATTTT | TRBJ1-3 | . | . | TRBV13
CASSPNFGVPTEAFF | TGTGCCAGCAGCCCAAATTTCGGGGTACCAACTGAAGCTTTCTTT | TRBJ1-1 | . | . | TRBV7-2
CASSFDINYGYTF | TGTGCCAGCAGTTTCGACATAAACTATGGCTACACCTTC | TRBJ1-2 | . | . | TRBV6-6
CASSPPPGQISNQPQHF | TGTGCCAGTAGTCCCCCCCCCGGACAGATTAGCAATCAGCCCCAGCATTTT | TRBJ1-5 | . | . | TRBV19
CASMIAGGRNSPLHF | TGTGCCAGTATGATCGCCGGGGGTAGGAATTCACCCCTCCACTTT | TRBJ1-6 | . | . | TRBV19
CSADSIQGQFF | TGCAGTGCCGACTCAATCCAAGGGCAGTTCTTC | TRBJ2-1 | . | . | TRBV20-1
CATGYGYTF | TGTGCCACAGGATATGGCTACACCTTC | TRBJ1-2 | . | . | TRBV19
CASRDWDSGNTIYF | TGTGCCAGCAGGGACTGGGACTCTGGAAACACCATATATTTT | TRBJ1-3 | few | . | TRBV25-1
CASSISSGETQYF | TGTGCCAGCAGCATCTCTTCGGGGGAGACCCAGTACTTC | TRBJ2-5 | . | . | TRBV7-3
CASSLQGAQGEKLFF | TGCGCCAGCAGCTTGCAGGGGGCTCAGGGTGAAAAACTGTTTTTT | TRBJ1-4 | . | TRBD1 | TRBV5-1
CASSPRERYGYTF | TGTGCCAGTAGTCCCCGGGAGAGATATGGCTACACCTTC | TRBJ1-2 | once | . | TRBV19
CASSDPGREDGYTF | TGTGCCAGCAGCGATCCTGGGAGGGAGGATGGCTACACCTTC | TRBJ1-2 | . | . | TRBV5-4
CASSLAGTGGTNSPLHF | TGTGCCAGCAGCTTAGCTGGGACAGGGGGCACGAATTCACCCCTCCACTTT | TRBJ1-6 | . | TRBD1 | TRBV7-2
CASSPPRIDNEQFF | TGCGCCAGCAGTCCCCCCCGAATAGACAATGAGCAGTTCTTC | TRBJ2-1 | . | . | TRBV5-1
CASRTTGSNGYTF | TGTGCCAGCAGGACGACAGGGTCGAACGGCTACACCTTC | TRBJ1-2 | once | TRBD1 | TRBV7-2
CASSVDHRDGHNEQFF | TGTGCCAGCAGCGTAGATCATAGAGATGGGCACAATGAGCAGTTCTTC | TRBJ2-1 | . | . | TRBV9
CASRDRAPGNTIYF | TGTGCCAGCAGGGACAGGGCCCCTGGAAACACCATATATTTT | TRBJ1-3 | . | TRBD1 | TRBV11-3
CASSNINEQYF | TGTGCCAGCAGTAATATAAACGAGCAGTACTTC | TRBJ2-7 | . | . | TRBV25-1
CASSEKIGTGYGYTF | TGTGCCAGCAGTGAGAAAATAGGGACAGGGTATGGCTACACCTTC | TRBJ1-2 | . | TRBD1 | TRBV2
CASSLDPGAGANVLTF | TGTGCCAGCAGCTTAGACCCAGGGGCTGGGGCCAACGTCCTGACTTTC | TRBJ2-6 | . | . | TRBV7-2
CASSQVPGSGEQYF | TGTGCCAGCAGCCAAGTCCCGGGGTCGGGAGAGCAGTACTTC | TRBJ2-7 | . | . | TRBV14
CASSPAGVNTEAFF | TGTGCCAGCAGTCCGGCAGGGGTTAACACTGAAGCTTTCTTT | TRBJ1-1 | once | . | TRBV6-5
CASSPRASSGNTIYF | TGTGCCAGCTCACCACGAGCGAGCTCTGGAAACACCATATATTTT | TRBJ1-3 | . | . | TRBV18
CASSPSVSYEQYF | TGTGCCAGCAGTCCTAGCGTATCCTACGAGCAGTACTTC | TRBJ2-7 | . | . | TRBV5-6
CASSQGPGQVFGNTIYF | TGCGCCAGCAGCCAAGGACCAGGACAGGTCTTTGGAAACACCATATATTTT | TRBJ1-3 | . | TRBD1 | TRBV4-3
CASSQRTSGAYPSSYNEQFF | TGCGCCAGCAGCCAGAGGACTAGCGGGGCCTATCCCAGCTCCTACAATGAGCAGTTCTTC | TRBJ2-1 | . | TRBD2 | TRBV4-3
CASSRGDSRSSYNEQFF | TGCGCCAGCAGCCGGGGGGACTCCAGGAGCTCCTACAATGAGCAGTTCTTC | TRBJ2-1 | once | TRBD2 | TRBV5-1